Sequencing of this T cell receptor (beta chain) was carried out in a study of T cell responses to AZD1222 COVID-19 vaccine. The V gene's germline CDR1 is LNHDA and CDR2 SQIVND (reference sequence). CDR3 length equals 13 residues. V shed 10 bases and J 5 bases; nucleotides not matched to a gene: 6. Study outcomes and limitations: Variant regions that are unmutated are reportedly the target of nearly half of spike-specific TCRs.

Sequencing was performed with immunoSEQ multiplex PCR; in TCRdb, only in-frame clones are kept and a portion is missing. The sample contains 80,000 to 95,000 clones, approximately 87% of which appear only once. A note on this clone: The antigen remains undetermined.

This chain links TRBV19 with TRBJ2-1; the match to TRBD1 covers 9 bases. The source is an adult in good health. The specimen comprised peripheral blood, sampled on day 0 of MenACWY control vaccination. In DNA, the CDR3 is TGTGCCACTGTCCGGACAGGGGACAATGAGCAGTTCTTC. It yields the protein CATVRTGDNEQFF. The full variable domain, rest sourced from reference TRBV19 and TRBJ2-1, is DGGITQSPKYLFRKEGQNVTLSCEQNLNHDAMYWYRQDPGQGLRLIYYSQIVNDFQKGDIAEGYSVSREKKESFPLTVTSAQKNPTAFYLCATVRTGDNEQFFGPGTRLTVL.